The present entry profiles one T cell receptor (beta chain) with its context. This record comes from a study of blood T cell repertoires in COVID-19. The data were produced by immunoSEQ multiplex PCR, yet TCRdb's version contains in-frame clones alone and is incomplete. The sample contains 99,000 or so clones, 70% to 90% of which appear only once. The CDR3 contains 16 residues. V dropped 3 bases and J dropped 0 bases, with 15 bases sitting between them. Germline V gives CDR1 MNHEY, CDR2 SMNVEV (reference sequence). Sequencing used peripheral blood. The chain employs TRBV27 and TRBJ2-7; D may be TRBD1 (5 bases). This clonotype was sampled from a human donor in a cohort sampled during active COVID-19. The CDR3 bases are TGTGCCAGCAGTTTTAAGGGGTCACCAAGCTCCTACGAGCAGTACTTC. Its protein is CASSFKGSPSSYEQYF.